The rows below give T cell receptor beta chains drawn from one sample of a study of T cells in localized non-small cell lung cancer. Sequenced by immunoSEQ multiplex PCR; TCRdb stores in-frame clones only, minus some. The table has 12,000 or so clones, around 82% seen once; the top ten hold approximately 20%. The sequences come from peripheral blood, collected before any cancer treatment. These receptors originate from a male donor at least 60 years old with stage I lung adenocarcinoma. The conserved cysteine and the conserved F or W are not part of the CDR3 here. For some rows the clone size is stated as once, few or many, or as a class when expanded; others skip it.

TRBJ2-7 TRBV7-1 - ASSPLGGRKDEQY
TRBJ2-1 TRBV28 few ASTEVPNEQF
TRBJ2-4 TRBV19 - ASSISGTSGSDIQY
TRBJ2-2 TRBV5-1 - ASSLERGARELF
TRBJ1-5 TRBV28 - ASSPGTFAPLRNQPQH
TRBJ2-3 TRBV2 - ASSKGLGTDTQY
TRBJ2-2 TRBV5-1 - ASLGGDVVTGELF
TRBJ1-2 TRBV5-6 once ASSLGGSYGYT
TRBJ1-1 TRBV5-4 - ASSLGRGGYTEAF
TRBJ2-3 TRBV15 - ATSREASGVPGDTQY
TRBJ1-5 TRBV28 - ASSSGLRPNQPQH
TRBJ2-1 TRBV9 - ASTSRTGEQF
TRBJ1-2 TRBV30 - AWSVSVEYGYT
TRBJ2-5 TRBV28 - ASSLEAGETQY
TRBJ1-2 TRBV10-3 - AISEAGHYYGYT
TRBJ2-7 TRBV29-1 - SARREESSYEQY
TRBJ1-4 TRBV21-1 - ASSTWTTNEKLF
TRBJ2-5 TRBV7-2 - ASSEQGPSTPVY
TRBJ1-2 TRBV28 - ASNYRGDYGYT
TRBJ2-7 TRBV25-1 - ASSALAREQY
TRBJ2-7 TRBV6-1 - ASSVLQGPIYEQY
TRBJ2-7 TRBV6-6 - ASSNEGRVSYEQY
TRBJ2-3 TRBV9 - ASSPEGLAGGQY
TRBJ2-5 TRBV7-8 - ASSLVGTSVH
TRBJ2-3 TRBV11-2 few ASSLNADTQY
TRBJ2-2 TRBV6-6 - ASSYSYTGELF
TRBJ1-5 TRBV19 - ASSTLGATGSQPQH
TRBJ1-2 TRBV27 - ASSGRRRGRLGYT
TRBJ2-7 TRBV23-1 few ASSQSMSTDYEQY
TRBJ2-7 TRBV28 - ASSGGWASGGSYEQY
TRBJ1-4 TRBV19 - ASSLEGGEKLF
TRBJ2-6 TRBV5-8 - ASRINWRSGANVLT
TRBJ2-5 TRBV28 - ASTGTRETQY
TRBJ2-6 TRBV28 - ASSLGSTGANVLT